The 24 T cell receptor beta chains below all came from one sample that was sequenced in a study of T cells in Graves' hyperthyroidism and ophthalmopathy. Amplified regions were TCR beta CDR3 sequences from RNA transcripts. During a first-round RT-PCR of the TCR CDR3, the HTBI primer set was used. From the multiplex PCR reads, TCRdb called clonotypes with MiXCR, one entry per CDR3 protein. The sample records about 400,000 distinct CDR3 sequences, roughly 14% being singletons. The sequencing input was blood. Receptors were obtained from a man in his late teens or twenties with Graves' ophthalmopathy.

To note about this clonotype: The junction departs from the called germline gene at one end, perhaps through a read error. The V call is TRBV29-1, the J call TRBJ2-1; no firm D call. Germline V gene data show CDR1 as SQVTM and CDR2 as ANQGSEA. The CDR3 extends over 12 amino acids. In nucleotides, the CDR3 is TGCAGCGTTGAAGGGTTAACGAATGGGCAGTTCTTC. Amino acids: CSVEGLTNGQFF.

This clonotype showed up just a few times. The rearrangement links TRBV6-9 to TRBJ1-3; D possibly corresponds to TRBD1 (6 bases). The CDR3 is 15 amino acids. Per the germline V gene, CDR1 is MNHGY and CDR2 is SVAAGI. The germline V and J ends were trimmed by 3 bases and 4 bases, with 13 bases remaining between them. CDR3 in amino acids: CASSYGQGIGNTIYF. The CDR3 nucleotides are TGTGCCAGCAGTTACGGGCAGGGGATAGGAAACACCATATATTTT.

J is TRBJ1-2 and V is TRBV6-1; 9 bases match TRBD1. The germline gives CDR1 MNHNS, CDR2 SASEGT. J gave up 7 bases and V 2 bases, and 8 bases lay outside the gene matches. The CDR3 is 15 residues long. In DNA form, the CDR3 reads TGTGCCAGCAGTGAAAGGGGACAGGGCGGGGCTGGCTACACCTTC. This translates into CASSERGQGGAGYTF.

This clonotype was recorded many times. The V gene is TRBV12-3 or TRBV12-4, the J gene TRBJ1-5; 7 nucleotides align to TRBD1. The junction had 12 bases not matched to a gene; V was cut back by 7 bases and J by 3 bases. This CDR3 is built from 16 residues. The CDR3 coding sequence is TGTGCCAGCACCCCCCAGACAGGGCTCTTCAATCAGCCCCAGCATTTT. Translation gives CASTPQTGLFNQPQHF.

This clonotype appeared a few times. The chain employs TRBV19 and TRBJ2-2; 8 bases fit TRBD1. J lost 4 bases, V lost 4 bases, and 2 bases had no gene match. The CDR3 is made up of 14 amino acids. Looked up from germline, CDR1 is LNHDA and CDR2 is SQIVND (reference sequence). The CDR3 coding sequence is TGTGCCAGTAGTAGACAGGGGTTCACCGGGGAGCTGTTTTTT. Its protein product is CASSRQGFTGELFF.

This rearrangement joins TRBV25-1 to TRBJ1-6; weak D call: TRBD1 (6 bases). The CDR3 sequence is 14 residues long. Trimming shortened V by 6 bases and J by 7 bases, and 13 bases separated the two germline ends. Germline V gene lookup returns CDR1 MGHDK and CDR2 SYGVNS. CDR3 in DNA: TGTGCCAGCAGGTTGGGGGCGGGAAATTCACCCCTCCACTTT. It codes for CASRLGAGNSPLHF.

With respect to this clonotype: A much larger clone differs by one base, so this may be a read error. This chain uses TRBV5-1 with TRBJ2-1; 12 positions agree with TRBD2. The CDR3 runs to 15 residues. Germline V lookup: CDR1 SGHRS, CDR2 YFSETQ. The chain's CDR3 is CTSSYRALAGGEQFF. The DNA for the CDR3 is TGCACCAGCAGCTACCGGGCCCTAGCGGGGGGGGAGCAGTTCTTC.

This clonotype was seen ten or more times. The genes are TRBV9 and TRBJ2-1; 11 nucleotides agree with TRBD2. Germline trimming cut 4 bases from V and 4 bases from J; bases unmatched to any gene: 7. CDR1 and CDR2 from the germline V gene are SGDLS and YYNGEE. This CDR3 contains 16 residues. CDR3 loop: CASSTTSGNHYNEQFF. The CDR3 DNA reads TGTGCCAGCAGCACGACTAGCGGGAACCATTACAATGAGCAGTTCTTC.

This clonotype was observed a handful of times. The rearrangement joins TRBV30 to TRBJ2-1, with no clear D. Germline loops: CDR1 GTSNPN, CDR2 SVGIG (reference sequence). The CDR3 contains 13 residues. V was trimmed by 3 bases and J by 3 bases, leaving 9 bases between them. The CDR3 loop reads CAWRTDYYNEQFF. The CDR3 nucleotides read TGTGCCTGGAGGACTGATTACTACAATGAGCAGTTCTTC.

This clonotype was found many times. This chain links TRBV29-1 with TRBJ1-1; D is possibly TRBD1 (6 bases). V dropped 5 bases and J dropped 5 bases, with 12 bases sitting between them. Germline assignment: CDR1 SQVTM and CDR2 ANQGSEA. There are 12 residues in the CDR3. Here the CDR3 reads CSVWGGSTEAFF. CDR3 nucleotide sequence: TGCAGCGTTTGGGGGGGCTCTACTGAAGCTTTCTTT.

This clonotype has only a few counts. V is TRBV12-3 or TRBV12-4 and J is TRBJ1-1, with a possible D match to TRBD1 (5 bases). Trimming left V 5 bases short and J 6 bases short, with 16 bases between. The CDR3 totals 14 residues. CDR3 DNA sequence: TGTGCCAGCAGTGCCGGGAGGGGTAGGGCTGAAGCTTTCTTT. Amino acids: CASSAGRGRAEAFF.

This clonotype was observed at least ten times. V usage is TRBV14 and J usage is TRBJ2-5; D could derive from TRBD1 or TRBD2 (5 bases each). CDR1 and CDR2 from the germline V gene are SGHDN and FVKESK. This CDR3 is 15 amino acids long. Trimming took 7 bases from V and 4 from J, leaving 19 bases between them. The CDR3 DNA reads TGTGCCAGCAACCTGAGGGGCGACGGCCGAGAGACCCAGTACTTC. This sequence encodes CASNLRGDGRETQYF. Based on the CDR3 plus reference TRBV14 and TRBJ2-5, the full variable domain is EAGVTQFPSHSVIEKGQTVTLRCDPISGHDNLYWYRRVMGKEIKFLLHFVKESKQDESGMPNNRFLAERTGGTYSTLKVQPAELEDSGVYFCASNLRGDGRETQYFGPGTRLLVL.

The V and J genes are TRBV4-1 and TRBJ1-3, with a weak D call TRBD1 (6 bases). The V end was cut by 0 bases, the J end by 1 base, with 16 bases between. The CDR3 contains 18 residues. Per the germline V gene, CDR1 is MGHRA and CDR2 is YSYEKL. The DNA of the CDR3 is TGCGCCAGCAGCCAAGAATCCAGGGGATTAATTTCTGGAAACACCATATATTTT. Protein sequence: CASSQESRGLISGNTIYF.

This clonotype was found many times. This chain uses TRBV20-1 with TRBJ2-1; TRBD2 aligns across 9 bases. V dropped 6 bases and J dropped 2; count of bases not matched to a gene: 2. The length of the CDR3 is 13 residues. From germline, CDR1 is DFQATT and CDR2 SNEGSKA (reference sequence). The chain's CDR3 is CSAGGGAYNEQFF. The CDR3, as DNA: TGCAGTGCAGGCGGGGGGGCCTACAATGAGCAGTTCTTC.

The chain combines TRBV19 with TRBJ2-7, with TRBD2 matching 10 bases. This CDR3 spans 15 amino acids. In germline, CDR1 is LNHDA, CDR2 SQIVND (reference sequence). The ends lost 2 bases at V and 2 bases at J; junction bases unmatched: 3. The CDR3 sequence: CASSITSGAPYEQYF. CDR3 nucleotide sequence: TGTGCCAGTAGTATAACTAGCGGGGCACCCTACGAGCAGTACTTC. Using reference TRBV19 and TRBJ2-7 for the parts outside the CDR3, the full variable domain is DGGITQSPKYLFRKEGQNVTLSCEQNLNHDAMYWYRQDPGQGLRLIYYSQIVNDFQKGDIAEGYSVSREKKESFPLTVTSAQKNPTAFYLCASSITSGAPYEQYFGPGTRLTVT.

This clonotype has a count of ten or more. This sequence joins TRBV6-1 and TRBJ2-1; 7 bases align to TRBD2. The ends lost 5 bases at V and 8 bases at J; junction bases unmatched: 9. The germline CDR1 and CDR2 sequences are MNHNS and SASEGT. The CDR3 contains 14 residues. The DNA for the CDR3 is TGTGCCAGCAGTTACGCTAGCGGAGGCGATGAGCAGTTCTTC. It is translated as CASSYASGGDEQFF.

This clonotype was picked up many times. The V gene is TRBV6-1, the J gene TRBJ2-1; 9 bases are a match to TRBD2. The CDR3 consists of 16 residues. With V trimmed by 6 bases and J by 9 bases, 15 bases remained unmatched. Germline CDR1 MNHNS, CDR2 SASEGT. CDR3 DNA sequence: TGTGCCAGCAGCAAGGGTTGGGCTAGCGGGACGGGTGAGCAGTTCTTC. Protein: CASSKGWASGTGEQFF.

This clonotype was seen repeatedly, ten times or more. V is TRBV5-1 and J is TRBJ1-2; D unclear. This CDR3 has 15 amino acids. The germline V and J ends were trimmed by 2 bases and 7 bases, with 18 bases remaining between them. From germline, CDR1 is SGHRS and CDR2 YFSETQ. In nucleotides, the CDR3 is TGCGCCAGCAGCTTACCAGATCCCTCCGGCCCTGGCTACACCTTC. This encodes CASSLPDPSGPGYTF.

This clonotype was detected ten times or more. This chain uses TRBV7-9 with TRBJ2-7, with D uncertain. CDR1 and CDR2 from the germline V gene are SEHNR and FQNEAQ (reference sequence). This CDR3 comprises 13 residues. With 1 base removed from V and 7 bases from J, the gap between germline ends came to 11 bases. The DNA for the CDR3 is TGTGCCAGCAGCTTAGGCACCCGAGCGGAGCAGTACTTC. Translated, it gives CASSLGTRAEQYF.

This clonotype has only a few counts. CDR3 DNA sequence: TGTGCCAGCAGTTTATACGGCACAGGGCCAGATACGCAGTATTTT. Translating gives CASSLYGTGPDTQYF. V gene TRBV27 combines with J gene TRBJ2-3; weak D call: TRBD1 (6 bases). Trimming took 1 base from V and 4 from J, leaving 12 bases between them. Germline CDR1 is MNHEY and CDR2 is SMNVEV (reference sequence). The CDR3 is made up of 15 amino acids.

This clonotype was recorded many times. J is TRBJ2-7 and V is TRBV11-3; 9 positions agree with TRBD1. The CDR3 consists of 15 residues. With 4 bases clipped from V and 3 bases from J, the junction kept 7 bases outside the gene matches. Per germline, CDR1 SGHNT and CDR2 YENEEA. The CDR3 coding sequence is TGTGCCAGCAGCTCCGGGACAGGGATGTTCTACGAGCAGTACTTC. Translation: CASSSGTGMFYEQYF.

The chain employs TRBV11-2 and TRBJ1-1, with D hard to call. The CDR3 loop spans 12 amino acids. V lost 6 bases to trimming and J lost 7 bases, with 12 bases between them. Looked up from germline, CDR1 is SGHAT and CDR2 is FQNNGV. As DNA, the CDR3 is TGTGCCAGCAGATTTGGGGAGGGTGAAGCTTTCTTT. This gives the protein CASRFGEGEAFF. Full variable domain (outside the CDR3, taken from reference TRBV11-2 and TRBJ1-1): EAGVAQSPRYKIIEKRQSVAFWCNPISGHATLYWYQQILGQGPKLLIQFQNNGVVDDSQLPKDRFSAERLKGVDSTLKIQPAKLEDSAVYLCASRFGEGEAFFGQGTRLTVV.

The CDR3 protein is CASSWRKTYTGELFF. The CDR3 region has the DNA TGTGCCAGCAGCTGGAGAAAGACATACACCGGGGAGCTGTTTTTT. The chain recombines TRBV6-1 with TRBJ2-2; D unclear. V was cut by 6 bases and J by 3 bases, with 14 bases left in between. Germline assignment: CDR1 MNHNS and CDR2 SASEGT. The CDR3 runs to 15 residues.

This clonotype was recorded many times. The chain recombines TRBV9 with TRBJ1-2, with TRBD1 as a possible D gene (5 bases). This CDR3 is built from 13 residues. V was cut by 4 bases and J by 4 bases, with 11 bases left in between. Germline V gene data show CDR1 as SGDLS and CDR2 as YYNGEE. In nucleotides, the CDR3 is TGTGCCAGCAGCATTAACGGGGGCTATGGCTACACCTTC. It translates to CASSINGGYGYTF.